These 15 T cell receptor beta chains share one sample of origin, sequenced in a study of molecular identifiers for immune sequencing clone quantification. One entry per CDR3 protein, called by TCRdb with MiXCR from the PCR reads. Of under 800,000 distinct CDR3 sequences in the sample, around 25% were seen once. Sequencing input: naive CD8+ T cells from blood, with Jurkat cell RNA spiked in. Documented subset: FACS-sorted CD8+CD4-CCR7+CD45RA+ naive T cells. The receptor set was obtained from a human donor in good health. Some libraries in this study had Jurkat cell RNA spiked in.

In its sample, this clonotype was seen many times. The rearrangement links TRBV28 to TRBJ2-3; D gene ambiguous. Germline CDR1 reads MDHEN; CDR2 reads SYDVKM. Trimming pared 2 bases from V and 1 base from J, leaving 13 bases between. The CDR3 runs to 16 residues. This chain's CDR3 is CASSLTVPSGTDTQYF. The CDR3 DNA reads TGTGCCAGCAGTTTAACTGTCCCCTCAGGCACAGATACGCAGTATTTT.

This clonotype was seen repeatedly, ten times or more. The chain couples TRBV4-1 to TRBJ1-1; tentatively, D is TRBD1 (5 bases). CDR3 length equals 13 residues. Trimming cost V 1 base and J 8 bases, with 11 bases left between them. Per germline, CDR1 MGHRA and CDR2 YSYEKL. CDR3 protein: CASSQGQIVEAFF. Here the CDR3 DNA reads TGCGCCAGCAGCCAAGGACAGATCGTGGAAGCTTTCTTT.

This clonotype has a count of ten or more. CDR3 sequence (DNA): TGCGCCAGCAGCCAAGACGGCAGAAGCTCTGGAAACACCATATATTTT. Translation gives CASSQDGRSSGNTIYF. V usage is TRBV4-3 and J usage is TRBJ1-3; D is uncertain. The V gene lost 0 bases and the J gene lost 0 bases, with 9 bases spanning the gap. Looked up from germline, CDR1 is LGHNA and CDR2 is YSLEER. The CDR3 length is 16 residues.

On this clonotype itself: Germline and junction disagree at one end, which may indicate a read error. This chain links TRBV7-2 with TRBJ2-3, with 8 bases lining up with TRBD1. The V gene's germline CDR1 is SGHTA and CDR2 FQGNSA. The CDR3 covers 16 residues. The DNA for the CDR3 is TGTGCCAGCAGCGACCGAATACAGGGGGGCACAGCTACGCAGTATTTT. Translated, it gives CASSDRIQGGTATQYF.

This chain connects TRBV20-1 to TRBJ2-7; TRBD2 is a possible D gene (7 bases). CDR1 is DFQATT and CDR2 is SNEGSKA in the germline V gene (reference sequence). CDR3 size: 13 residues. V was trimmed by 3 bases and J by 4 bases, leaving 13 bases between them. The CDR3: CSARVGGGYEQYF. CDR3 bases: TGCAGTGCTAGGGTAGGGGGAGGGTACGAGCAGTACTTC.

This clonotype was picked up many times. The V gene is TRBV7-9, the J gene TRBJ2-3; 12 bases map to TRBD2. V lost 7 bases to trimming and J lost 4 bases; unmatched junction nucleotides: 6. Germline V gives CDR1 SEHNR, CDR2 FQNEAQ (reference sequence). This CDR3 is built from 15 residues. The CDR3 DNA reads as TGTGCCAGCACCGTGACTAGCGGGGGTCCAGATACGCAGTATTTT. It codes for CASTVTSGGPDTQYF.

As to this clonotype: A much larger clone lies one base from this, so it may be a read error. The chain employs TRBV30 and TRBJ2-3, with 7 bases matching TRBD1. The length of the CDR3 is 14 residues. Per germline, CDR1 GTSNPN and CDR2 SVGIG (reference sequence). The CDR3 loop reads CAWNQGVSTDAQYF. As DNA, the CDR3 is TGTGCCTGGAACCAGGGGGTGAGCACAGATGCGCAGTATTTT.

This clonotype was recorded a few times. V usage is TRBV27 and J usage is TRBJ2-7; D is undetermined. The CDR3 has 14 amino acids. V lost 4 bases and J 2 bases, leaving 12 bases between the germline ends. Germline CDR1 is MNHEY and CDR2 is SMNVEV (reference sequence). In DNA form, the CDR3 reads TGTGCCAGCAGTTCTCCCTACAGACCCTACGAGCAGTACTTC. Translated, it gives CASSSPYRPYEQYF.

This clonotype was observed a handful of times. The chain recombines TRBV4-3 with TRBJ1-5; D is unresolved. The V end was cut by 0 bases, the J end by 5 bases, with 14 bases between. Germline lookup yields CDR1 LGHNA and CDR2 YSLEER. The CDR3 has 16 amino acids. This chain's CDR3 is CASSQDRGGLYQPQHF. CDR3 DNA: TGCGCCAGCAGCCAAGATCGGGGTGGTCTTTATCAGCCCCAGCATTTT.

CDR3 residues: CGVGSDRPGYQETQYF. The CDR3 nucleotides read TGTGGCGTAGGTAGCGACCGGCCTGGGTACCAAGAGACCCAGTACTTC. The chain links TRBV15 to TRBJ2-5, with D maybe TRBD2 (5 bases). The CDR3 is 16 amino acids. In germline, CDR1 is LNHNV, CDR2 YYDKDF (reference sequence).

CDR3 sequence (DNA): TGTGCCAGCAATAAGGACGGCGGAAGGACTGAAGCTTTCTTT. This encodes CASNKDGGRTEAFF. The J gene is TRBJ1-1, the V gene TRBV6-5; D ambiguous. The V gene's germline CDR1 is MNHEY and CDR2 SVGAGI. V dropped 7 bases and J dropped 5 bases, with 17 bases sitting between them. There are 14 residues in the CDR3.

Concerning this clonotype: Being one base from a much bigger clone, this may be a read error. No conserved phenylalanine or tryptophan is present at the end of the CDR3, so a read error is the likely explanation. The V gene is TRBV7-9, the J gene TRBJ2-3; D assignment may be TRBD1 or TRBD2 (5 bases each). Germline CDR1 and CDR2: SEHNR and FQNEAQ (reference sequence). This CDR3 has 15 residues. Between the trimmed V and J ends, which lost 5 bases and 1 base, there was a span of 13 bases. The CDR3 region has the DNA TGTGCCAGCAGCCCACCGGTGGGGGGCACAGATACGCAGTATTCT. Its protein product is CASSPPVGGTDTQYS.

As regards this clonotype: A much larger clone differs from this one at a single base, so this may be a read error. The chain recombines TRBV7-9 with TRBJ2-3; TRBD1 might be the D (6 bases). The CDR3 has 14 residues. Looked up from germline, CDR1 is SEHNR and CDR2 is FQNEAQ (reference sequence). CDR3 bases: TGTGCCAGCAGCAGACAGGCCAGCACAGATACGCAGTGTTTT. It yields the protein CASSRQASTDTQCF.

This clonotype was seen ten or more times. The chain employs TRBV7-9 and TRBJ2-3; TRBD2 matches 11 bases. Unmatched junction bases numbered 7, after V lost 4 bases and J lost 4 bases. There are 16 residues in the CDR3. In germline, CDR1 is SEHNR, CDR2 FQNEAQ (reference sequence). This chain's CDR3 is CASSSPRTSGPDTQYF. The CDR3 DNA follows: TGTGCCAGCAGCTCGCCCCGGACTAGCGGGCCAGATACGCAGTATTTT.

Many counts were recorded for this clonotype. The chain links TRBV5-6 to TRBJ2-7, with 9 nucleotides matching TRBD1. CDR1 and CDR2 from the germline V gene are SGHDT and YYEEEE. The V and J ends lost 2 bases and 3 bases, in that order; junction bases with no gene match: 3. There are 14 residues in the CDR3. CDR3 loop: CASSFGTGNYEQYF. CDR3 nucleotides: TGTGCCAGCAGCTTCGGGACAGGGAACTACGAGCAGTACTTC.